This is a list of T cell receptor beta chains from one sample in a study of T cells after yellow fever vaccination. TCRdb re-called the 5' RACE reads with MiXCR, one entry per CDR3 protein. The sample lists 50,000 or so distinct CDR3 sequences, 7.1% occurring once. Sequenced here: CD8+ T cells sorted from PBMCs, sampled on the day of the first yellow fever vaccination. The receptors shown here come from a man between 18 and 29 years old who received the YFV17D yellow fever vaccine. The conserved cysteine and the conserved F or W are not part of the CDR3 here. The order of the fields is J gene, V gene, CDR3 protein.

>TRBJ2-7|TRBV19
ASSASGVYEQY
>TRBJ2-7|TRBV10-2
ASTPIRDSYEQY
>TRBJ1-1|TRBV27
ASSLLGNTEAF
>TRBJ2-7|TRBV12-3/TRBV12-4
ASSTSAYEQY
>TRBJ2-5|TRBV28
ASSFETQY
>TRBJ1-4|TRBV15
ATSRGLLGLVNEKLF
>TRBJ2-3|TRBV28
ASSSGLAGGTDTQY
>TRBJ2-1|TRBV5-1
ASSLGGFDEQF
>TRBJ2-3|TRBV4-3
ASSQQVGGTRGTQY
>TRBJ2-1|TRBV10-3
AIRTSLAGGNNEQF
>TRBJ2-1|TRBV18
ASSPASGGPVGNEQF
>TRBJ1-1|TRBV7-2
ASSLGRVTEAF
>TRBJ1-5|TRBV20-1
SAGTVWGNQPQH
>TRBJ1-5|TRBV21-1
ASKGEYSNQPQH
>TRBJ1-1|TRBV6-2/TRBV6-3
ASNSEGGGTEAF
>TRBJ2-6|TRBV5-5
ASSFLDSGANVLT
>TRBJ1-2|TRBV4-3
ASSPELFRQDYGYT
>TRBJ1-2|TRBV5-1
ASSLENPGQGYGYT